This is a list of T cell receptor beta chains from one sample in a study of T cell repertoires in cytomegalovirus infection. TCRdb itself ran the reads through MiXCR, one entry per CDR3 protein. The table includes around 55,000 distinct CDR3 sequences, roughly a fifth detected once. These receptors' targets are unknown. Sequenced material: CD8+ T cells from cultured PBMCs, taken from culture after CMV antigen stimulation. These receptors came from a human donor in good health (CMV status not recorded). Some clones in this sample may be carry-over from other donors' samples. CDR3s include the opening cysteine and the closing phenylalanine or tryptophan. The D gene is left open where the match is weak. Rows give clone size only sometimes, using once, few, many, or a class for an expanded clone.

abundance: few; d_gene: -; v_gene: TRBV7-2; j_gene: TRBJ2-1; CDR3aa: CASSWGWRGDYNEQFF; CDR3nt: TGTGCCAGCAGCTGGGGATGGCGGGGAGATTACAATGAGCAGTTCTTC
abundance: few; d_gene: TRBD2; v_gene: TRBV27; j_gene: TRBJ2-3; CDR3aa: CASSLSLAGADTQYF; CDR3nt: TGTGCCAGCAGTTTATCCTTGGCGGGAGCGGATACGCAGTATTTT
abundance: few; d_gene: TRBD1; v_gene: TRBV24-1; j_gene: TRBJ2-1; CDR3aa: CATGTGTREQFF; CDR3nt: TGTGCCACCGGGACAGGGACTCGCGAGCAGTTCTTC
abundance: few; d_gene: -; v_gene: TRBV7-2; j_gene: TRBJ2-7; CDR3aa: CASSFGILYEQYF; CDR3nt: TGTGCCAGCAGCTTTGGAATTCTCTACGAGCAGTACTTC
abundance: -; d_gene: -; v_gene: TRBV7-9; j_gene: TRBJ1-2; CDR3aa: CASSLVRGQDYGYTF; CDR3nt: TGTGCCAGCAGCTTAGTGAGGGGACAAGACTATGGCTACACCTTC
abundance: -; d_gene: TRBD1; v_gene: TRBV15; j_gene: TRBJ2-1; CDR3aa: CATSRVDRGYNEQFF; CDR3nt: TGTGCCACCAGCAGAGTGGACAGGGGATACAATGAGCAGTTCTTC
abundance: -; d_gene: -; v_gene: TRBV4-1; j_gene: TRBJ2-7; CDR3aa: CASSQEIPVGSYEQYF; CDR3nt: TGCGCCAGCAGTCAAGAAATCCCTGTGGGCTCCTACGAGCAGTACTTC
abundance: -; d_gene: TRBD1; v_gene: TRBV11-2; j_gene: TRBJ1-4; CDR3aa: CASSQTGGVGEKLFF; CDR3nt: TGTGCCAGCAGCCAAACAGGGGGCGTTGGTGAAAAACTGTTTTTT
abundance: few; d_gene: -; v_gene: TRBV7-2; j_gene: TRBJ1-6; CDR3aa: CASSWGFRGESPLHF; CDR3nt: TGTGCCAGCAGCTGGGGGTTCCGGGGCGAATCACCCCTCCACTTT
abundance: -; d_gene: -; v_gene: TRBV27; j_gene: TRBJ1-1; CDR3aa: CASSLGVRGTEAFF; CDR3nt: TGTGCCAGCAGTTTGGGGGTGAGGGGCACTGAAGCTTTCTTT
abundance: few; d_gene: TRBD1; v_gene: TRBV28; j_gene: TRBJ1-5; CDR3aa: CASSWDSDQGQPQHF; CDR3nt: TGTGCCAGCAGTTGGGACAGCGATCAGGGGCAGCCCCAGCATTTT
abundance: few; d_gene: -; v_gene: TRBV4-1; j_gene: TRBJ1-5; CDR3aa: CASSQDAGHQPQHF; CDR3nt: TGCGCCAGCAGCCAAGACGCAGGTCATCAGCCCCAGCATTTT
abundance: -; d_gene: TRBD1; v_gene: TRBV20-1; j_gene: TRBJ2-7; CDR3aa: CSAMDRAGIYEQYF; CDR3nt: TGCAGTGCTATGGACAGGGCAGGGATCTACGAGCAGTACTTC
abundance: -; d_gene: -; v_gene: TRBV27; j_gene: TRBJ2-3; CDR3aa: CASSLVRRTDTQYF; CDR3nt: TGTGCCAGCAGTTTGGTAAGGAGGACAGATACGCAGTATTTT
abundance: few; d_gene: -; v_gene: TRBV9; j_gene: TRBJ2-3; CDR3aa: CASSVQGRGTDTQYF; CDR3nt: TGTGCCAGCAGCGTACAGGGGAGGGGAACAGATACGCAGTATTTT
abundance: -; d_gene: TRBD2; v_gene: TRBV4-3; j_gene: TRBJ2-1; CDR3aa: CASSQEREVPYNEQFF; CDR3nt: TGCGCCAGCAGCCAAGAGCGGGAGGTGCCCTACAATGAGCAGTTCTTC
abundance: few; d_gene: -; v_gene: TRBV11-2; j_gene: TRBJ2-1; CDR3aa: CASSSPRGGRSAYNEQFF; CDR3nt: TGTGCCAGCAGCTCGCCCCGGGGCGGACGTTCCGCCTACAATGAGCAGTTCTTC
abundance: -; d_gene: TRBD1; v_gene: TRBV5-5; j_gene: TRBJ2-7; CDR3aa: CASSRWTGTYEQYF; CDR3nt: TGTGCCAGCAGCCGATGGACAGGGACCTACGAGCAGTACTTC
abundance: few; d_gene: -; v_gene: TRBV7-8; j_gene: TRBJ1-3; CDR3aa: CASSGRDKIGGTGNTIYF; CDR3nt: TGTGCCAGCAGCGGACGGGACAAGATAGGGGGAACTGGAAACACCATATATTTT
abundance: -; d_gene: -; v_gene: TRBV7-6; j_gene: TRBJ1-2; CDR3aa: CASSLAKGRGYTF; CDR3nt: TGTGCCAGCAGCTTAGCTAAGGGTAGGGGCTACACCTTC
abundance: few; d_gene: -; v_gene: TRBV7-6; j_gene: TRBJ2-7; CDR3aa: CASSLELTGEQYF; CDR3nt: TGTGCCAGCAGCTTGGAGTTGACTGGGGAGCAGTACTTC
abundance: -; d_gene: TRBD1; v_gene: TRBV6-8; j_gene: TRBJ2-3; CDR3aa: CASSPRGQEITTYTDTDTQYF; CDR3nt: TGTGCCAGCAGTCCGAGGGGGCAGGAGATCACCACTTACACAGACACAGATACGCAGTATTTT
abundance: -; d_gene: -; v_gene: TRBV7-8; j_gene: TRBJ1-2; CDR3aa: CASSHADGLYGYTF; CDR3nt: TGTGCCAGCAGTCATGCGGACGGTCTCTATGGCTACACCTTC
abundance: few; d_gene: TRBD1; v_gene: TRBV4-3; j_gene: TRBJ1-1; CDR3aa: CASSQDYATGGSEAFF; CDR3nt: TGCGCCAGCAGCCAAGATTACGCAACAGGGGGCTCTGAAGCTTTCTTT
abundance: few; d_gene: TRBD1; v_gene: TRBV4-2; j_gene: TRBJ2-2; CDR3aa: CASSQGTGNTGELFF; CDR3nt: TGTGCCAGCAGCCAGGGGACAGGGAACACCGGGGAGCTGTTTTTT
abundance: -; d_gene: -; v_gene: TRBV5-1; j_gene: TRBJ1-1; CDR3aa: CASSSSYSMGTEAFF; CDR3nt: TGCGCCAGCAGCTCATCCTACTCTATGGGCACTGAAGCTTTCTTT
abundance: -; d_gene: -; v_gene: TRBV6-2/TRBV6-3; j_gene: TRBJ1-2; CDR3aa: CASSLPFWGRRGYTF; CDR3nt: TGTGCCAGCAGTCTACCTTTCTGGGGGCGAAGGGGCTACACCTTC
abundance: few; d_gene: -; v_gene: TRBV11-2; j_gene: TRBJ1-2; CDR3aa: CASSVEKRARARGYTF; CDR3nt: TGTGCCAGCAGCGTAGAGAAGAGAGCCCGGGCGAGGGGCTACACCTTC
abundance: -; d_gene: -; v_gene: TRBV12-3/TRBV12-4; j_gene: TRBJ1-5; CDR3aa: CASSLGGRQGNQPQHF; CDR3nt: TGTGCCAGCAGTTTGGGTGGCAGGCAGGGCAATCAGCCCCAGCATTTT
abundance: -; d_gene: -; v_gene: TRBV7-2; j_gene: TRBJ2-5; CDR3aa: CASSPRQKETQYF; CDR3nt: TGTGCCAGCAGCCCTAGACAGAAAGAGACCCAGTACTTC
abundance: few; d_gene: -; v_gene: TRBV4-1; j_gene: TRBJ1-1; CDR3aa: CASSQTELNTEAFF; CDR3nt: TGCGCCAGCAGCCAGACCGAGTTAAACACTGAAGCTTTCTTT
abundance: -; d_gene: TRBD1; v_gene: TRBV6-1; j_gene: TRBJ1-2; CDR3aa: CASSERRQGSGYTF; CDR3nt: TGTGCCAGCAGTGAAAGGAGACAGGGTAGTGGCTACACCTTC
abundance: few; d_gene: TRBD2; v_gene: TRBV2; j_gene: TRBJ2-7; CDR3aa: CASSGTSGSYEQYF; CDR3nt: TGTGCCAGCAGTGGGACTAGCGGGAGCTACGAGCAGTACTTC
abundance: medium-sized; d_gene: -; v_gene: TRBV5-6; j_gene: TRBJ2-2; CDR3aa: CASTYGTGELFF; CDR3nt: TGTGCCAGCACATACGGCACCGGGGAGCTGTTTTTT
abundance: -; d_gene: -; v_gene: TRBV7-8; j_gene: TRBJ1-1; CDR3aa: CASSLARGRRNTEAFF; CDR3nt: TGTGCCAGCAGCTTAGCCCGGGGGCGGAGGAACACTGAAGCTTTCTTT
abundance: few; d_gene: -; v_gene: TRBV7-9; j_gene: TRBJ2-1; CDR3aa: CASSLGSGQYNEQFF; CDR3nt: TGTGCCAGCAGCTTAGGATCGGGCCAGTACAATGAGCAGTTCTTC
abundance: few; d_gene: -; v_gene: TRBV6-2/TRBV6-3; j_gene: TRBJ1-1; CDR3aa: CASSPSFRRAFF; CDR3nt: TGTGCCAGCAGCCCTTCGTTCAGACGGGCTTTCTTT
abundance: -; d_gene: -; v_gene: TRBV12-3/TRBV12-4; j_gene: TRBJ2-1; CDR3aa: CASSPAPTGYNEQFF; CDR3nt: TGTGCCAGCAGTCCAGCTCCGACAGGATACAATGAGCAGTTCTTC
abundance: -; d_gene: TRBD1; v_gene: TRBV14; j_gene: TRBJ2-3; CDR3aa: CASSLTGGTAQYF; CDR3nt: TGTGCCAGCAGCTTGACAGGGGGCACCGCGCAGTATTTT
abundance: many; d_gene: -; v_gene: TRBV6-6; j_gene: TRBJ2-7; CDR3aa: CASSSRVYEQYF; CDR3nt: TGTGCCAGCAGTTCCAGGGTCTACGAGCAGTACTTC
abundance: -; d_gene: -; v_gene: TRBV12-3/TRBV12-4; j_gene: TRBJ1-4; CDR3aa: CASSLNSFNEKLFF; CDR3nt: TGTGCCAGCAGTTTAAACAGCTTTAATGAAAAACTGTTTTTT
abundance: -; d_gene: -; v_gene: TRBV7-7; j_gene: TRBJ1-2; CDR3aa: CASSLVSRRMTGNSPGYTF; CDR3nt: TGTGCCAGCAGCTTAGTCTCCCGCCGGATGACAGGAAATTCTCCCGGCTACACCTTC
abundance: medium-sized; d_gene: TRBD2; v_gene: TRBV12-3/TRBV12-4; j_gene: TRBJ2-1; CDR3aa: CASSLAGAGGRGEQFF; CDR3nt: TGTGCCAGCAGTTTAGCGGGAGCGGGAGGGCGCGGTGAGCAGTTCTTC
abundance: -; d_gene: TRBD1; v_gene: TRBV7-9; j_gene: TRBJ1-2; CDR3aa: CASSLERTFQGGDGYTF; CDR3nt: TGTGCCAGCAGCTTAGAACGGACATTCCAGGGGGGCGATGGCTACACCTTC
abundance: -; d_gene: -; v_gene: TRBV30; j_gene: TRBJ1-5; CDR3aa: CAWSPGARQPQHF; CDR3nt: TGTGCCTGGAGTCCTGGGGCGCGACAGCCCCAGCATTTT
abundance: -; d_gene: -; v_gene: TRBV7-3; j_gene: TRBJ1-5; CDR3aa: CASSLPTGQPQHF; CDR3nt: TGTGCCAGCAGCTTACCAACAGGGCAGCCCCAGCATTTT
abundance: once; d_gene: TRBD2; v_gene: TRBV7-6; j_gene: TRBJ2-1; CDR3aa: CASSLGLGEGLTYNEQFF; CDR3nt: TGTGCCAGCAGCTTAGGTCTGGGGGAGGGTTTGACCTACAATGAGCAGTTCTTC
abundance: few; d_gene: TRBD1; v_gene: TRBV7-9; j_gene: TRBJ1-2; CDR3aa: CASSFPGTGDGYTF; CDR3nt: TGTGCCAGCAGCTTTCCGGGAACAGGGGACGGCTACACCTTC
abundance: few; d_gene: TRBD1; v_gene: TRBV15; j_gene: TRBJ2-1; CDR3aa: CATSFAGTGAGNEQFF; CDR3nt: TGTGCCACCAGCTTCGCCGGGACAGGGGCGGGCAATGAGCAGTTCTTC
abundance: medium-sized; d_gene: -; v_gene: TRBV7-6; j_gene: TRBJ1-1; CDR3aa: CASSLGVGPDNTEAFF; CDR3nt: TGTGCCAGCAGCTTAGGAGTTGGACCGGATAACACTGAAGCTTTCTTT
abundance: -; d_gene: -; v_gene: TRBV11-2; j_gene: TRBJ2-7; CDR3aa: CASSLEWGAYEQYF; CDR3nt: TGTGCCAGCAGCTTAGAATGGGGGGCCTACGAGCAGTACTTC
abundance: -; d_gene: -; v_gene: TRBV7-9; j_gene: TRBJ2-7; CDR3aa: CASSLDRMGKGPSYEQYF; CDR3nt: TGTGCCAGCAGCTTGGACCGAATGGGAAAGGGGCCATCCTACGAGCAGTACTTC
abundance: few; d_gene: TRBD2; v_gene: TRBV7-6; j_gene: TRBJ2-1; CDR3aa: CASKGLVDNEQFF; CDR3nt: TGTGCCAGCAAGGGACTAGTCGACAATGAGCAGTTCTTC
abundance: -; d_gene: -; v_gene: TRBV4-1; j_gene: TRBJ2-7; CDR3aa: CASSQESDYSYEQYF; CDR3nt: TGCGCCAGCAGCCAAGAATCCGACTACTCCTACGAGCAGTACTTC